The TCR beta chain under discussion was sequenced for a study of cytomegalovirus exposure and HLA in healthy donors. General observations from the study: Data from an earlier analysis indicated that most TCR beta V segments were productive either about 90% or about 30% of the time.

With 60 Vbeta and 13 Jbeta primers, the PCR was carried out. TCRdb keeps only in-frame clones here, not all; method: immunoSEQ multiplex PCR. The table lists about 98,000 clones, more than 60% of them singletons, with 2.5% in the top ten. As for this clone: No antigen is known for it.

Germline CDR1 is MNHEY and CDR2 is SMNVEV (reference sequence). CDR3 length equals 15 residues. Between the trimmed V and J ends, which lost 0 bases and 2 bases, there was a span of 7 bases. This chain joins TRBV27 and TRBJ2-2, with TRBD2 as a possible D gene (6 bases). Material: PBMCs. This clonotype was sampled from a man in his forties or fifties in good health and CMV-seronegative. The CDR3 coding sequence is TGTGCCAGCAGTTTATCGGGAGGAAACACCGGGGAGCTGTTTTTT. Translated: CASSLSGGNTGELFF.